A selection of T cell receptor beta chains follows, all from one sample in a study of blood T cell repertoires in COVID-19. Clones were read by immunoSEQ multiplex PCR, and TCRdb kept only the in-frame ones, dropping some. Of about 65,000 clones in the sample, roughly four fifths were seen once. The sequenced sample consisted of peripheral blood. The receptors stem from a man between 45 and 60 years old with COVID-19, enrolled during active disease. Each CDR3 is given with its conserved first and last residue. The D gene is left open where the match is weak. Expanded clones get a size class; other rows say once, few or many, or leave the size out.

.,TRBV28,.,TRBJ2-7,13,TGTGCCAGCAGCCCGTCTAGAGGGAGTCGGAGCTACTTC,CASSPSRGSRSYF
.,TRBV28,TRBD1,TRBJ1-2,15,TGTGCCAGCACCAGGAGGGGACAGATTTTCTATGGCTACACCTTC,CASTRRGQIFYGYTF
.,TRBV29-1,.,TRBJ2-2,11,TGCAGCGTTGAGGAGATCGGGGAGCTGTTTTTT,CSVEEIGELFF
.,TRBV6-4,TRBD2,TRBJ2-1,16,TGTGCCAGCAGTGGACTCGGTAGCGGGAGTCTCAATGAGCAGTTCTTC,CASSGLGSGSLNEQFF
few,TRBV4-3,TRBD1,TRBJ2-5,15,TGCGCCAGCAGCCAAGATTTTGGACAGGGGAGGACCCAGTACTTC,CASSQDFGQGRTQYF
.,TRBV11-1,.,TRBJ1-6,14,TGTGCCAGCAGCTTAGCGTCGGGAAATTCACCCCTCCACTTT,CASSLASGNSPLHF
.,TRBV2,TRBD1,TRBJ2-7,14,TGTGCCAGCCGTCCGGGACAGGGAAACTACGAGCAGTACTTC,CASRPGQGNYEQYF
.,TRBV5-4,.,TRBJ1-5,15,TGTGCCAGCAGCTTGGACGGGAAAAGGGATCAGCCCCAGCATTTT,CASSLDGKRDQPQHF
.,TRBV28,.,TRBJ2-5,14,TGTGCCAGCAGCCAAGCCGGAGCCCAAGAGACCCAGTACTTC,CASSQAGAQETQYF
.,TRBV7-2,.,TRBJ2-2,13,TGTGCCAGCAGCGGGGGGGCTACCGGGGAGCTGTTTTTT,CASSGGATGELFF
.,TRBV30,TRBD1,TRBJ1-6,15,TGTGCCTGGAAGGACAGGGGGTCCTATAATTCACCCCTCCACTTT,CAWKDRGSYNSPLHF
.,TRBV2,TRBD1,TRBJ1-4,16,TGTGCCAGCGCTAGACAGGGGTTGTCCTCGGGTGAAAAACTGTTTTTT,CASARQGLSSGEKLFF
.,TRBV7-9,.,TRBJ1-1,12,TGTGCCAGCAGCTTAGTCAGCACTGAAGCTTTCTTT,CASSLVSTEAFF
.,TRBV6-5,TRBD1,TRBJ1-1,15,TGTGCCAGCAGCACACACAGGGGGAGGTACACTGAAGCTTTCTTT,CASSTHRGRYTEAFF
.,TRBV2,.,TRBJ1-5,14,TGTGCCAGCAGTAAAGACAGAAACAATCAGCCCCAGCATTTT,CASSKDRNNQPQHF
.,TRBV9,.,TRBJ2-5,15,TGTGCCAGCAGCGTAGATCCGGGATCGGGGGAGACCCAGTACTTC,CASSVDPGSGETQYF
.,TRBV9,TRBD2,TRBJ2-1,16,TGTGCCAGCAGCCCCATTGGACTAGCGGGCGGCGATGAGCAGTTCTTC,CASSPIGLAGGDEQFF
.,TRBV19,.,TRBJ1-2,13,TGTGCCAGTAGGAACCAGAATGGCTATGGCTACACCTTC,CASRNQNGYGYTF
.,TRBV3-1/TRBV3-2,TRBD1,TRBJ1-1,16,TGTGCCAGCAGCCAAGATCGGGACAGGGGACCGAATGAAGCTTTCTTT,CASSQDRDRGPNEAFF
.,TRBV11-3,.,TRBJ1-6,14,TGTGCCAGCAGCTTAGATGGGCAGAATTCACCCCTCCACTTT,CASSLDGQNSPLHF
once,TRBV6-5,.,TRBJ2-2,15,TGTGCCAGCAGTTACTCGGGACTCGACACCGGGGAGCTGTTTTTT,CASSYSGLDTGELFF
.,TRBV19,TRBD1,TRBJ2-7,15,TGTGCCAGTAGTATACCGGGACAGGGGTCCCACGAGCAGTACTTC,CASSIPGQGSHEQYF
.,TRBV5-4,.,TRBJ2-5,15,TGTGCCAGCAGTTTTAAGCCGGGACAACAAGAGACCCAGTACTTC,CASSFKPGQQETQYF
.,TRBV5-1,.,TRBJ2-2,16,TGCGCCAGCAGCTTGATCGGAGGGCAGGACACCGGGGAGCTGTTTTTT,CASSLIGGQDTGELFF
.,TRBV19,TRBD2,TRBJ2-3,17,TGTGCCAGTAGTAAGACTACCGGCGGGAGGGTAGCAGATACGCAGTATTTT,CASSKTTGGRVADTQYF
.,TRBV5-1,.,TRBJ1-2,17,TGCGCCAGCAGCCCTACCATGGGACCTTTGGGGGGCTATGGCTACACCTTC,CASSPTMGPLGGYGYTF
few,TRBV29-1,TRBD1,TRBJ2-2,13,TGCAGCGTGGACAGGGGTGGCACCGGGGAGCTGTTTTTT,CSVDRGGTGELFF
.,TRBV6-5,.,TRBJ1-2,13,TGTGCCAGCAGACCGACAGGTCTCTATGGCTACACCTTC,CASRPTGLYGYTF
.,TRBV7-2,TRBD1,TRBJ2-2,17,TGTGCCAGCAGCTTATTCCGCGCCGGGACAGCCACCGGGGAGCTGTTTTTT,CASSLFRAGTATGELFF
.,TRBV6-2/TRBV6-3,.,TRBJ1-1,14,TGTGCCAGCAGTTCGGGGGGCGGGAACACTGAAGCTTTCTTT,CASSSGGGNTEAFF
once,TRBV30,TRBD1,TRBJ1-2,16,TGTGCCTGGAGTTTGGCGGGACAGGGGGCCTTCTATGGCTACACCTTC,CAWSLAGQGAFYGYTF
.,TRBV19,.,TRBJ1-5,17,TGTGCCAGTAGTGGGGGACCGTCGGGACTAAGCAATCAGCCCCAGCATTTT,CASSGGPSGLSNQPQHF
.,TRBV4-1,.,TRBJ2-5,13,TGCGCCAGCAGCCAAGATACGGGGGAGACCCAGTACTTC,CASSQDTGETQYF
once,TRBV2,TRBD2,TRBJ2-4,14,TGTGCCAGCAGCGCAGGACTAGCAGGAAACATTCAGTACTTC,CASSAGLAGNIQYF
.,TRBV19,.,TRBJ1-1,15,TGTGCCAGTAGTATAGGCGGAGGGTTGGACACTGAAGCTTTCTTT,CASSIGGGLDTEAFF
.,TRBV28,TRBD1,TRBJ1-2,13,TGTGCCAGCAGTTCAGGACAGGTGGGAGGCTACACCTTC,CASSSGQVGGYTF
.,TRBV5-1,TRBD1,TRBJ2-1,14,TGCGCCAGCAGTCAGGCAGGGGGCTACAATGAGCAGTTCTTC,CASSQAGGYNEQFF
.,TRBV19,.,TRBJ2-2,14,TGTGCCAGTAGTGCAGCGGCGAACACCGGGGAGCTGTTTTTT,CASSAAANTGELFF
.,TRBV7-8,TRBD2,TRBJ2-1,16,TGTGCCAGCAGCTTTCGCTTAGCGGGAGCGCACAATGAGCAGTTCTTC,CASSFRLAGAHNEQFF
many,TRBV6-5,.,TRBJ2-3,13,TGTGCCAGCAGTAGGGTAGCGGAAGATACGCAGTATTTT,CASSRVAEDTQYF
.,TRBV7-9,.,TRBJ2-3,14,TGTGCCAGCAGCTTAGCGGGAGTACAAGATACGCAGTATTTT,CASSLAGVQDTQYF
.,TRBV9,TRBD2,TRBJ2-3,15,TGTGCCAGCACCAGTAGCGGGAGTACGTATGATACGCAGTATTTT,CASTSSGSTYDTQYF
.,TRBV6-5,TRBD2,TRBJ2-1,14,TGTGCCAGCACCGTTCTAGCGGGAGGGGGTGAGCAGTTCTTC,CASTVLAGGGEQFF
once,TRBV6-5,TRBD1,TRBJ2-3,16,TGTGCCAGCAGTTACCCTGACAGGGGATGGGAAGATACGCAGTATTTT,CASSYPDRGWEDTQYF
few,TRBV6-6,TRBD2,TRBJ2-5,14,TGTGCCAGCAACCTTAGCGGGCCCCAAGAGACCCAGTACTTC,CASNLSGPQETQYF